Listed below are T cell receptor beta chains from one sample, sequenced in a study of T cells after yellow fever vaccination. Each CDR3 protein gets one entry after TCRdb re-called the 5' RACE reads with MiXCR. The table has 550,000 or so distinct CDR3 sequences, 15% to 20% seen once; the top ten hold 13% to 15%. The sequencing used PBMCs, collected 15 days after the yellow fever booster vaccination. These receptors were obtained from a man between 25 and 39 years old who received the YFV17D yellow fever vaccine. Both conserved end residues are part of each CDR3. Each record gives: J gene, V gene, D gene, clone size, CDR3 DNA, CDR3 protein. The D gene is left open where the match is weak. Rows may omit the clone size; those that give it use once, few, many or a size class.

TRBJ1-2	TRBV7-2	-	-	TGTGCCAGCAGCTTAGATGGACGGCAAGGCTACACCTTC	CASSLDGRQGYTF
TRBJ2-1	TRBV6-1	TRBD2	-	TGTGCCAGCACCAGAGGAAGACTAGCGGGATCTGAGCAGTTCTTC	CASTRGRLAGSEQFF
TRBJ2-1	TRBV5-5	TRBD2	few	TGTGCCAGCAACACTTATAGCGGGAGTACCTACAATGAGCAGTTCTTC	CASNTYSGSTYNEQFF
TRBJ2-1	TRBV20-1	TRBD1	few	TGCAGTGCTATACCGGGACAGGGGGCTAATGAGCAGTTCTTC	CSAIPGQGANEQFF
TRBJ1-3	TRBV12-3/TRBV12-4	TRBD1	few	TGTGCCAGCAGGACAGGGGCTGGAAACACCATATATTTT	CASRTGAGNTIYF
TRBJ2-7	TRBV10-2	TRBD1	few	TGCGCCAGCAGTGACCAGGGGGCGCGATACGAGCAGTACTTC	CASSDQGARYEQYF
TRBJ2-7	TRBV29-1	-	few	TGCAGCGTTGAAGATTTAAGGGGAGGCGAGCAGTACTTC	CSVEDLRGGEQYF
TRBJ1-5	TRBV19	TRBD1	few	TGTGCCAGTAGTGTCCAGGGGGCGATTCGAAATCAGCCCCAGCATTTT	CASSVQGAIRNQPQHF
TRBJ2-3	TRBV5-1	-	-	TGCGCCAGCAGCTGGGGGGCCCCTGATACGCAGTATTTT	CASSWGAPDTQYF
TRBJ2-5	TRBV4-3	-	-	TGCGCCAGCAGCCAAGATAGCGCCGAGACCCAGTACTTC	CASSQDSAETQYF
TRBJ2-5	TRBV6-1	-	few	TGTGCCAGCAAGGGACGGGGATCCCAGAAGACCCAGTACTTC	CASKGRGSQKTQYF
TRBJ2-5	TRBV12-3/TRBV12-4	TRBD1	few	TGTGCCACCCAAAGACAGGGCCAAGAGACCCAGTACTTC	CATQRQGQETQYF
TRBJ2-7	TRBV5-1	TRBD1	few	TGCGCCAGCAGGTCTCCAGGGGGCTCCTACGAGCAGTACTTC	CASRSPGGSYEQYF
TRBJ2-7	TRBV5-6	-	-	TGTGCCAGCAGCCCTTGGGGCTCCCGCTACTACGAGCAGTACTTC	CASSPWGSRYYEQYF
TRBJ2-2	TRBV19	-	-	TGTGCCGCTTCGGGACTTCTAAGGGGAACCGGGGAGCTGTTTTTT	CAASGLLRGTGELFF
TRBJ2-2	TRBV29-1	TRBD1	many	TGCAGCGCGACAGGGACCGGGGAGCTGTTTTTT	CSATGTGELFF
TRBJ1-5	TRBV28	-	few	TGTGCCAGCAGATCCCCCCTTGGGGGGCGCGTGGATAGCAATCAGCCCCAGCATTTT	CASRSPLGGRVDSNQPQHF